This TCR beta chain was obtained from a study of shared clonotypes between healthy human individuals. Deletions cut 1 base from V and 0 bases from J, with 7 bases between. Germline-derived CDR1 and CDR2 are SGHVS and FQNEAQ. This CDR3 comprises 15 residues. Measured with immunoSEQ multiplex PCR; TCRdb has only the in-frame clones, and not every one. Of some 2,000,000 clones listed, 85% to 95% are singletons. This TCR derives from a man between 18 and 29 years old in good health. Sequencing was carried out using naive CD4+ T cells sorted from blood. Subset of the sample: CD45RA+ positively selected. The V gene is TRBV7-8, the J gene TRBJ1-3; perhaps TRBD1 as D (6 bases). The CDR3 nucleotides are TGTGCCAGCAGCTTAGTGGGGGCCTCTGGAAACACCATATATTTT. This encodes CASSLVGASGNTIYF.